The rows below give T cell receptor beta chains drawn from one sample of a study of blood T cell repertoires in COVID-19. Sequenced by immunoSEQ multiplex PCR; TCRdb stores in-frame clones only, minus some. The top ten clones hold roughly 5% of a sample with roughly 160,000 clones, 85% of them seen once. Sequencing input: peripheral blood. These receptors were collected from a woman between 45 and 60 years old with COVID-19, enrolled during active disease. CDR3s include the opening cysteine and the closing phenylalanine or tryptophan. The order of the fields is clone size, CDR3 length, V gene, J gene, D gene, CDR3 DNA, CDR3 protein. The D gene is left open where the match is weak. Part of the rows lack a size; the others show once, few, many or a class for expanded clones.

.	15	TRBV5-1	TRBJ1-4	TRBD1	TGCGCCAGCAGCGCTATACAGGGGCGAGATGAAAAACTGTTTTTT	CASSAIQGRDEKLFF
.	13	TRBV7-3	TRBJ1-1	.	TGTGCCAGCAGCCATCAGGAGGACACTGAAGCTTTCTTT	CASSHQEDTEAFF
once	13	TRBV11-2	TRBJ1-1	TRBD1	TGTGCCAGCAGCAGGGACAGGAACACTGAAGCTTTCTTT	CASSRDRNTEAFF
.	15	TRBV3-1/TRBV3-2	TRBJ2-4	.	TGTGCCAGCAGCCAAGACAGGGGTTGGGAAAACATTCAGTACTTC	CASSQDRGWENIQYF
.	14	TRBV19	TRBJ2-1	.	TGTGCCAGTAGTATAGACCGACTCGTCGGGGAGCAGTTCTTC	CASSIDRLVGEQFF
.	13	TRBV9	TRBJ1-2	.	TGTGCCAGCAGCCCCCCAGGGGAGGGTGGCTACACCTTC	CASSPPGEGGYTF
.	13	TRBV10-3	TRBJ1-2	.	TGTGCCATCAGTGAAACCGGGACATCCGGCTACACCTTC	CAISETGTSGYTF
.	14	TRBV6-5	TRBJ2-5	.	TGTGCCAGCAGGGCCGGGACAACGGGGGAGACCCAGTACTTC	CASRAGTTGETQYF
.	13	TRBV13	TRBJ2-2	.	TGTGCCAGCAGCTGGGGGCGTACCGGGGAGCTGTTTTTT	CASSWGRTGELFF
.	15	TRBV9	TRBJ2-1	TRBD2	TGTGCCAGCAGCGTAGATAGCGGGGGGTACAATGAGCAGTTCTTC	CASSVDSGGYNEQFF
.	14	TRBV18	TRBJ2-2	.	TGTGCCAGCTCACACAGGGATTTCACCGGGGAGCTGTTTTTT	CASSHRDFTGELFF
.	15	TRBV7-2	TRBJ1-3	.	TGTGCCAGCAGCTTAACACAGGGCTCTGGAAACACCATATATTTT	CASSLTQGSGNTIYF
.	17	TRBV4-3	TRBJ1-3	.	TGCGCCAGCAGCCAAGATGTGGGGGGGTTAACTGGAAACACCATATATTTT	CASSQDVGGLTGNTIYF
few	14	TRBV5-4	TRBJ2-2	TRBD2	TGTGCCAGCAAAGCGGGGGGGCCGACCGGGGAGCTGTTTTTT	CASKAGGPTGELFF
.	13	TRBV28	TRBJ1-2	.	TGTGCCAGCAGACAGACAGCCAACTATGGCTACACCTTC	CASRQTANYGYTF
few	14	TRBV2	TRBJ1-4	.	TGTGCCAGCACGCTGGACAGATGGAATGAAAAACTGTTTTTT	CASTLDRWNEKLFF
.	13	TRBV14	TRBJ2-5	.	TGTGCCAGCAGCCAAGTTCTGCAAGAGACCCAGTACTTC	CASSQVLQETQYF
.	14	TRBV21-1	TRBJ1-1	.	TGTGCCAGGACTTTCACAGGGGGATCCACTGAAGCTTTCTTT	CARTFTGGSTEAFF
.	14	TRBV6-5	TRBJ1-3	.	TGTGCCAGCAGACAGGGCAACTCTGGAAACACCATATATTTT	CASRQGNSGNTIYF
.	10	TRBV29-1	TRBJ2-5	.	TGCAGCGCCCGTGAGGGAGTCCAGTACTTC	CSAREGVQYF
.	13	TRBV30	TRBJ1-1	.	TGTGCCGGTTCCGGGACACTGAACACTGAAGCTTTCTTT	CAGSGTLNTEAFF
.	15	TRBV11-2	TRBJ2-7	.	TGTGCCAGCAGCTTCGGGTTGGTTAGGAGCTACGAGCAGTACTTC	CASSFGLVRSYEQYF
once	14	TRBV11-3	TRBJ2-2	TRBD1	TGTGCCAGCAGTTCCGACAGGGCGGGCGGGGAGCTGTTTTTT	CASSSDRAGGELFF
.	16	TRBV19	TRBJ2-1	TRBD2	TGTGCCAGTAGTAACGGGGGGCTAGCGGGATACAATGAGCAGTTCTTC	CASSNGGLAGYNEQFF
.	15	TRBV5-1	TRBJ1-6	.	TGCGCCAGCAGCTTTTGGGAGGGGAATAATTCACCCCTCCACTTT	CASSFWEGNNSPLHF
.	15	TRBV10-3	TRBJ2-7	.	TGTGCCATCAGTCCCGCGGGGGCCTCCTCCTACGAGCAGTACTTC	CAISPAGASSYEQYF
.	17	TRBV3-1/TRBV3-2	TRBJ2-1	.	TGTGCCAGCAGCCAAGGGCCACAGGTTAACTCCTACAATGAGCAGTTCTTC	CASSQGPQVNSYNEQFF
.	12	TRBV3-1/TRBV3-2	TRBJ1-1	.	TGTGCCAGCAGCGTTGGCGGTTTTGAAGCTTTCTTT	CASSVGGFEAFF
.	13	TRBV3-1/TRBV3-2	TRBJ1-1	.	TGTGCCAGCAGCCAAATTATGAACACTGAAGCTTTCTTT	CASSQIMNTEAFF
.	13	TRBV28	TRBJ1-4	.	TGTGCCAGCGGTTCCAGGGTCGGTGAAAAACTGTTTTTT	CASGSRVGEKLFF
.	16	TRBV6-5	TRBJ2-7	.	TGTGCCAGCAGTTACTCGGTCGCGCAGGGCTCCTACGAGCAGTACTTC	CASSYSVAQGSYEQYF
.	11	TRBV29-1	TRBJ2-2	.	TGCAGCGTCGTCGGGGGCGGGGAGCTGTTTTTT	CSVVGGGELFF
.	15	TRBV7-2	TRBJ1-2	.	TGTGCCAGCAGCTTGGGGGACACGGGGATCTTTGGCTACACCTTC	CASSLGDTGIFGYTF
.	18	TRBV18	TRBJ1-5	TRBD1	TGTGCCAGCTCACCGGAGGGACAGACAGCCTATAGCAATCAGCCCCAGCATTTT	CASSPEGQTAYSNQPQHF
once	15	TRBV7-2	TRBJ2-1	TRBD2	TGTGCCAGCAGCTCCGGGACTAGCTTGAGGAATGAGCAGTTCTTC	CASSSGTSLRNEQFF
.	12	TRBV30	TRBJ1-2	.	TGTGCCTGGACAAACGGAGGGGATGGCTACACCTTC	CAWTNGGDGYTF
.	15	TRBV19	TRBJ1-2	TRBD1	TGTGCCAGTAGCCTTGGTTGGACAGGGGGCTATGGCTACACCTTC	CASSLGWTGGYGYTF
.	14	TRBV27	TRBJ2-5	TRBD2	TGTGCCAGCAGTCCAGCGGGGGAGAAAGAGACCCAGTACTTC	CASSPAGEKETQYF
.	14	TRBV5-1	TRBJ2-5	TRBD1	TGCGCCAGCAGCGAAGGACAGGGGGATACGTCCCAGTACTTC	CASSEGQGDTSQYF
.	16	TRBV3-1/TRBV3-2	TRBJ2-2	.	TGTGCCAGCAGCCCAGGTTGGGGGGGGCCTGACGGGGAGCTGTTTTTT	CASSPGWGGPDGELFF
.	11	TRBV12-3/TRBV12-4	TRBJ2-1	.	TGTGCCAGCAGTTTCCAGGGTGGGCAGTTCTTC	CASSFQGGQFF
.	14	TRBV28	TRBJ2-1	.	TGTGCCAGCAGGGCCGGGACTCCTCCGGGGGAGCAGTTCTTC	CASRAGTPPGEQFF
.	14	TRBV7-9	TRBJ1-1	.	TGTGCCAGCAGCTTAATGGCGGAGAACACTGAAGCTTTCTTT	CASSLMAENTEAFF
.	14	TRBV30	TRBJ1-2	TRBD1	TGTGCCTGGAGTGTACAGGGGGCGACTATGGGCTACACCTTC	CAWSVQGATMGYTF
.	13	TRBV7-2	TRBJ1-1	TRBD1	TGTGCCAGCAGCCCACAGGGGGGAACTGAAGCTTTCTTT	CASSPQGGTEAFF
.	15	TRBV4-1	TRBJ2-3	TRBD1	TGCGCCAGCAGCCAAGGACAGGGGTTCACAGATACGCAGTATTTT	CASSQGQGFTDTQYF
.	18	TRBV19	TRBJ2-1	TRBD2	TGTGCCAGTAGTATAGATCTCACCCTAGCGGGGGCCTACAATGAGCAGTTCTTC	CASSIDLTLAGAYNEQFF
.	14	TRBV3-1/TRBV3-2	TRBJ2-5	TRBD1	TGTGCCAGCAGCCGGGACAGGGGGCTAGAGACCCAGTACTTC	CASSRDRGLETQYF
.	16	TRBV11-3	TRBJ2-3	TRBD1	TGTGCCAGCAGCAAACAGGGGCCCGCAGGAGGAGATACGCAGTATTTT	CASSKQGPAGGDTQYF
.	13	TRBV28	TRBJ2-3	.	TGTGCCAGCAGTTTCGGTTCCACAGATACGCAGTATTTT	CASSFGSTDTQYF